This T cell receptor beta chain was documented in a study of blood T cell repertoires in COVID-19. Overall study: Donors in the United States, Italy and Spain gave samples during acute or convalescent COVID-19. The analysed material was cDNA or gDNA that came from T cells, B-cell-depleted T cells, or PBMCs.

CDR3 length: 15 amino acids. Per germline, CDR1 MNHEY and CDR2 SVGAGI. J gave up 9 bases and V 0 bases, and 2 bases lay outside the gene matches. Participant-reported clinical history was the basis for cohort assignment. Two negative PCRs, clearance, or symptom resolution were required of recovered Cohort 3 donors. Profiled with immunoSEQ multiplex PCR; TCRdb holds only in-frame clones, not every one. The repertoire holds around 250,000 clones, with approximately 83% as singletons. The chain carries TRBV6-5 and TRBJ1-6; TRBD1 matches at 10 bases. The sequenced sample consisted of PBMCs or T cells enriched from blood (not recorded which). The origin of this receptor is a woman aged 50 to 60 who had recovered from COVID-19. The DNA for the CDR3 is TGTGCCAGCAGTTACTCACGGACAGGGGGTTCACCCCTCCACTTT. Amino acid sequence: CASSYSRTGGSPLHF.